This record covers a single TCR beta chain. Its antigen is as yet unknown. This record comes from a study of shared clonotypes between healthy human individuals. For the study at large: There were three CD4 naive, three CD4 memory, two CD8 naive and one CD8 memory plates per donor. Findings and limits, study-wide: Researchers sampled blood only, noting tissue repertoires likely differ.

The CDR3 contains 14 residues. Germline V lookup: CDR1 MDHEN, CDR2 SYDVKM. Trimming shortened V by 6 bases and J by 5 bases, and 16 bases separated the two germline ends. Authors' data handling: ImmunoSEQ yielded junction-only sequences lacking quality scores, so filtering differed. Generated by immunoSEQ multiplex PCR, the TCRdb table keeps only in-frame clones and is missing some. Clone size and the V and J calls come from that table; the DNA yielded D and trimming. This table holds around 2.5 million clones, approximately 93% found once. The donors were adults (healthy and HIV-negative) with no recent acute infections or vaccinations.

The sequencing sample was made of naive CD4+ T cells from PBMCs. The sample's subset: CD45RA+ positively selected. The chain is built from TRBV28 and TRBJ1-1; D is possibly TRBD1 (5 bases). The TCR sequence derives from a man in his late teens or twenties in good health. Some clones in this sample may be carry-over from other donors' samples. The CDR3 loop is CASSTPGGRTEAFF. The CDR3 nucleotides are TGTGCCAGCAGCACTCCCGGGGGTCGGACTGAAGCTTTCTTT.